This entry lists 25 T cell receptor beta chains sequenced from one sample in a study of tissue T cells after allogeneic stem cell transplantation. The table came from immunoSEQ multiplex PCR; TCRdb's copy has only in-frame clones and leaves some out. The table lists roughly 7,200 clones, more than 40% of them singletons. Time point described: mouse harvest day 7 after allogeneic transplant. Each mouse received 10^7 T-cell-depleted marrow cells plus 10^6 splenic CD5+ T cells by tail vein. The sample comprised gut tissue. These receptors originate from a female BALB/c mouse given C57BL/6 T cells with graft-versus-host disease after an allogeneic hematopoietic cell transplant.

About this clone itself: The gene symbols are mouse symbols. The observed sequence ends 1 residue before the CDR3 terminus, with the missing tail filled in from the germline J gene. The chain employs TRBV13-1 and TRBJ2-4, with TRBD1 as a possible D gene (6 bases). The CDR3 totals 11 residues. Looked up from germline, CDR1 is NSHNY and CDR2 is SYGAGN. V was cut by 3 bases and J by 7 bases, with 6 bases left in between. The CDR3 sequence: CASSGQDTLYF. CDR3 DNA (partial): TGTGCCAGCAGTGGACAGGACACCTTGTAC.

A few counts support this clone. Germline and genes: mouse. This chain's CDR3 is CASSLPGGANTEVFF. CDR3 DNA, as far as it was read: TGTGCCAGCAGTCTGCCAGGGGGGGCAAACACAGAAGTCTTC. The chain has TRBV26 and TRBJ1-1; 7 nucleotides line up with TRBD1. The read finishes 1 residue shy of the CDR3 end, and the germline J gene is used to complete it. Germline CDR1 and CDR2: KGHPV and FQNQEV (reference sequence). Losses at the gene ends were 2 bases for V and 0 bases for J; bases not matched to a gene: 3. There are 15 residues in the CDR3.

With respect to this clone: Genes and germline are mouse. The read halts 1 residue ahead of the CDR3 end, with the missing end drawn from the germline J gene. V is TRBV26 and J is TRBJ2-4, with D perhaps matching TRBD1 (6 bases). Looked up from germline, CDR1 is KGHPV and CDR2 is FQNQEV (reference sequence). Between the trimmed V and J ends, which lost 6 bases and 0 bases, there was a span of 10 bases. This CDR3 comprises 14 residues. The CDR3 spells CASSRTASQNTLYF. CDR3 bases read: TGTGCCAGCAGCCGGACAGCTAGTCAAAACACCTTGTAC.

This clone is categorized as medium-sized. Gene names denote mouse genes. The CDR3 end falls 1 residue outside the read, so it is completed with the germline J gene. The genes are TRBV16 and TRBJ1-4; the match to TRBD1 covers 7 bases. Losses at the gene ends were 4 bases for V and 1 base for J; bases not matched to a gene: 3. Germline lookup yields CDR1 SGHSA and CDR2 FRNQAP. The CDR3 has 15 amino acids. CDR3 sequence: CASSSTGSSNERLFF. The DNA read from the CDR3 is TGTGCAAGCAGCTCGACAGGGAGTTCCAACGAAAGATTATTT.

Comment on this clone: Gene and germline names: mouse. CDR3 amino acids: CASRTGFSNERLFF. Incomplete CDR3 DNA: TGTGCCAGCCGCACAGGGTTTTCCAACGAAAGATTATTT. The chain joins TRBV26 to TRBJ1-4, with a weak D call TRBD1 (6 bases). The CDR3 is cut off 1 residue early in the read; its end comes from the germline J gene. The CDR3 contains 14 residues. Germline V gives CDR1 KGHPV, CDR2 FQNQEV (reference sequence). Trimming removed 8 bases from V and 0 bases from J, with 10 bases in between.

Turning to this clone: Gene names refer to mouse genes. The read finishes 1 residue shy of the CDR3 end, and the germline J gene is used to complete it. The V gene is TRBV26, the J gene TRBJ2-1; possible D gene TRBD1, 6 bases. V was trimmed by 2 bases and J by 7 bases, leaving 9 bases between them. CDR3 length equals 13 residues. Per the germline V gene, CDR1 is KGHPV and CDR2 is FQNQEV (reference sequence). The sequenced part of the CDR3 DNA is TGTGCCAGCAGTCTGAGGGGGAACGCTGAGCAGTTC. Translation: CASSLRGNAEQF. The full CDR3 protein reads CASSLRGNAEQFF.

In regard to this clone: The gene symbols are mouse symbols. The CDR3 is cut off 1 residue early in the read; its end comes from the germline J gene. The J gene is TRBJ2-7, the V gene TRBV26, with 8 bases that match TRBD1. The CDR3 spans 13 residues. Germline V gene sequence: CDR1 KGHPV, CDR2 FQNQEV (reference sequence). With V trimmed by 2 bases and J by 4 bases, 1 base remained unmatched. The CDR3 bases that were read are TGTGCCAGCAGTCTGCGACAGGGGTATGAACAGTAC. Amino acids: CASSLRQGYEQY. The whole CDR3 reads CASSLRQGYEQYF.

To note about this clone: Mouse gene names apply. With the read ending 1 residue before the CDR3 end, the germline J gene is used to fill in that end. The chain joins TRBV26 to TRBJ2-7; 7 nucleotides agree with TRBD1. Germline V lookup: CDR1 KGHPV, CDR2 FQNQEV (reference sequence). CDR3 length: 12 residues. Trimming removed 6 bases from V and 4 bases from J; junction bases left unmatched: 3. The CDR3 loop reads CASSRDRYEQYF. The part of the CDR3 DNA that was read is TGTGCCAGCAGCCGGGACAGATATGAACAGTAC.

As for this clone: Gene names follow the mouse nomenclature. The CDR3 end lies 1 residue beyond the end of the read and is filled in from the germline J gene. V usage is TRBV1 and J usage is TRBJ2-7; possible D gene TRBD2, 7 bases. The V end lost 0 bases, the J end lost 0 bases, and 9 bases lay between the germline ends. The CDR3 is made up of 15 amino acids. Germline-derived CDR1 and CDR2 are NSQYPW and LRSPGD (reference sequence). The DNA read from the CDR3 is TGCACCTGCAGTGCAGATGGGGGGCGCTCCTATGAACAGTAC. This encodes CTCSADGGRSYEQY. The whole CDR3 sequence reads CTCSADGGRSYEQYF.

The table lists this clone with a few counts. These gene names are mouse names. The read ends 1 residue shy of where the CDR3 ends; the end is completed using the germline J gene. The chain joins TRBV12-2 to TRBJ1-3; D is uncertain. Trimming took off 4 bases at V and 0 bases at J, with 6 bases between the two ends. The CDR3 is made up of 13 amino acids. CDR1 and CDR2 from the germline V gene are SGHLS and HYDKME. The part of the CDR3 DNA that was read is TGTGCCAGCTCCCTCCTTTCTGGAAATACGCTCTAT. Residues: CASSLLSGNTLY. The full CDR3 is CASSLLSGNTLYF.

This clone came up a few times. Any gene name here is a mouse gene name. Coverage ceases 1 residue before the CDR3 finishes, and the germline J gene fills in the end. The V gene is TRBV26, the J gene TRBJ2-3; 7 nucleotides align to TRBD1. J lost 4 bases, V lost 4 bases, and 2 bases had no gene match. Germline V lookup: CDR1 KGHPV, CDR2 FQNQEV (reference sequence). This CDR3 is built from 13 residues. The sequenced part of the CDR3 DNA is TGTGCCAGCAGTCGACAGGGACCAGAAACGCTGTAT. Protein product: CASSRQGPETLY. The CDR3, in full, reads CASSRQGPETLYF.

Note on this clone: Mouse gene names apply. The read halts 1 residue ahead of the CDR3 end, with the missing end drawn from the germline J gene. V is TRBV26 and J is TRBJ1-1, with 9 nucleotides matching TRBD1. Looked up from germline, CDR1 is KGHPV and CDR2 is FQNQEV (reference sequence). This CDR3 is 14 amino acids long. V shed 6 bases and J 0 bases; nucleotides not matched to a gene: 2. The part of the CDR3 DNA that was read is TGTGCCAGCAGCCGGGACAGGGCAAACACAGAAGTCTTC. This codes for CASSRDRANTEVF. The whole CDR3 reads CASSRDRANTEVFF. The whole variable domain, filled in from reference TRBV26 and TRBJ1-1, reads NSKVIQTPRYLVKGQGQKAKMRCIPEKGHPVVFWYQQNKNNEFKFLINFQNQEVLQQIDMTEKRFSAECPSNSPCSLEIQSSEAGDSALYLCASSRDRANTEVFFGKGTRLTVV.

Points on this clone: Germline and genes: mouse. The CDR3 is CASSDREGAETLYF. CDR3 bases read: TGTGCCAGCAGTGACAGGGAAGGTGCAGAAACGCTGTAT. The chain has TRBV13-1 and TRBJ2-3; maybe TRBD1 (5 bases). Read sequence stops 1 residue before the CDR3 end, and the germline J gene provides the missing end. V was cut by 2 bases and J by 1 base, with 8 bases left in between. There are 14 residues in the CDR3. Per the germline V gene, CDR1 is NSHNY and CDR2 is SYGAGN.

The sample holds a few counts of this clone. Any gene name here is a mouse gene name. This chain's CDR3 is CASSLGQGTDYTF. Partial CDR3 DNA: TGTGCCAGCAGCCTGGGACAGGGGACCGACTACACC. The chain joins TRBV26 to TRBJ1-2; 10 bases fit TRBD1. The read falls 1 residue short of the CDR3 end, and the missing part is taken from the germline J gene. The CDR3 contains 13 residues. Trimming at V came to 6 bases and at J to 6 bases, leaving 4 bases not matched to a gene. Germline V gene data show CDR1 as KGHPV and CDR2 as FQNQEV (reference sequence).

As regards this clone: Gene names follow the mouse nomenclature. CDR3 DNA, as far as it was read: TGTGCCAGCAGTCTGCGGGTGCGGGCTGAGCAGTTC. It codes for CASSLRVRAEQF. The CDR3 reads in full as CASSLRVRAEQFF. The chain couples TRBV26 to TRBJ2-1; no clear D gene. The read halts 1 residue ahead of the CDR3 end, with the missing end drawn from the germline J gene. The CDR3 is 13 residues long. Between the trimmed V and J ends, which lost 2 bases and 7 bases, there was a span of 9 bases. Germline-derived CDR1 and CDR2 are KGHPV and FQNQEV (reference sequence).

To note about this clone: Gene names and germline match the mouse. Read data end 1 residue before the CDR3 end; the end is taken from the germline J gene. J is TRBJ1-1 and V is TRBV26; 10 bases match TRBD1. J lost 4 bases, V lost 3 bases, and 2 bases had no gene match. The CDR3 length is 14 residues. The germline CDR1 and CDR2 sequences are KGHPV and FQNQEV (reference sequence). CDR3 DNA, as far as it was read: TGTGCCAGCAGTCTTGGGGACAGGGGCACAGAAGTCTTC. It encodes CASSLGDRGTEVF. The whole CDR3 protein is CASSLGDRGTEVFF. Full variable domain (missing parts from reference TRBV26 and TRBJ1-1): NSKVIQTPRYLVKGQGQKAKMRCIPEKGHPVVFWYQQNKNNEFKFLINFQNQEVLQQIDMTEKRFSAECPSNSPCSLEIQSSEAGDSALYLCASSLGDRGTEVFFGKGTRLTVV.

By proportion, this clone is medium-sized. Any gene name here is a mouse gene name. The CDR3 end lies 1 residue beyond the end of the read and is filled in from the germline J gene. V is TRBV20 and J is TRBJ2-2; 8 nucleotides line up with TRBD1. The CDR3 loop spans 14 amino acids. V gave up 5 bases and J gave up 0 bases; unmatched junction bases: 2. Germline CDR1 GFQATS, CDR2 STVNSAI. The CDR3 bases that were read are TGTGGTGCTGGGACAGGAGCAAACACCGGGCAGCTCTAC. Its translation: CGAGTGANTGQLY. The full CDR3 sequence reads CGAGTGANTGQLYF.

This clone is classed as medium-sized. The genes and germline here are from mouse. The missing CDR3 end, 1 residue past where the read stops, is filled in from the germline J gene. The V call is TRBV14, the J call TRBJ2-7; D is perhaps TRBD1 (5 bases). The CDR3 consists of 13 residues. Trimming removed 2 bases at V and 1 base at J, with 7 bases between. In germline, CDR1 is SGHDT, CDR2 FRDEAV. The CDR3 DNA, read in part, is TGTGCCAGCAGTTTGAGGGGTTCCTATGAACAGTAC. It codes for CASSLRGSYEQY. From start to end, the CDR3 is CASSLRGSYEQYF.

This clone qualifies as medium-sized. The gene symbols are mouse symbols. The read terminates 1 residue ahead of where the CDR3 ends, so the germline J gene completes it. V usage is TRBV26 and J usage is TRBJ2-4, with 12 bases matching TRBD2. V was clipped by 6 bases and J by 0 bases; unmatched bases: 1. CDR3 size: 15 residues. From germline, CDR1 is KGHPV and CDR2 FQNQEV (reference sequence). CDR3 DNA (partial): TGTGCCAGCAGGGGACTGGGGGGAAGTCAAAACACCTTGTAC. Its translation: CASRGLGGSQNTLY. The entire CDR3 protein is CASRGLGGSQNTLYF.

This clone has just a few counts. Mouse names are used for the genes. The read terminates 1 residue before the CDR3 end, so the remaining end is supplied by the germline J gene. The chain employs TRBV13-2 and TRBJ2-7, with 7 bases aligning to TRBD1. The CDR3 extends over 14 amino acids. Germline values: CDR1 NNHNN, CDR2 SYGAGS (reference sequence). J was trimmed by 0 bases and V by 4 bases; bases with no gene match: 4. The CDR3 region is CASGRTGSSYEQYF. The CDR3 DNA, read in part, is TGTGCCAGCGGTCGGACAGGTAGCTCCTATGAACAGTAC.

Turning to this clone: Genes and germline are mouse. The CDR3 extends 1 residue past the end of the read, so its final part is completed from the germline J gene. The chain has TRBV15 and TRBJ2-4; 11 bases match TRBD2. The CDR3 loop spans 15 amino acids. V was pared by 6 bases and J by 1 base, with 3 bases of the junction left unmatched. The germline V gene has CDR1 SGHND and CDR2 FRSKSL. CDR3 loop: CASSPDWGGQNTLYF. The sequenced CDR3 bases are TGTGCCAGCAGCCCGGACTGGGGGGGTCAAAACACCTTGTAC.

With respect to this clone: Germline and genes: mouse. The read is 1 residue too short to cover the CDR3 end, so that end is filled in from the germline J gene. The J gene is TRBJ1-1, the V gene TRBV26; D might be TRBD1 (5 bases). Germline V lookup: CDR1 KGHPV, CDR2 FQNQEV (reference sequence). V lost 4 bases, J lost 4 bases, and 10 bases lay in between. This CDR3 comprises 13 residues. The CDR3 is CASSPQGGTEVFF. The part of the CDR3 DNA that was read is TGTGCCAGCAGTCCGCAGGGTGGCACAGAAGTCTTC.

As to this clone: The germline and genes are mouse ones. This chain's CDR3 is CASSMGVSNTEVFF. The sequenced part of the CDR3 DNA is TGTGCCAGCAGTATGGGAGTCTCAAACACAGAAGTCTTC. The chain links TRBV19 to TRBJ1-1; D gene ambiguous. The CDR3 is cut off 1 residue early in the read; its end comes from the germline J gene. The CDR3 extends over 14 amino acids. Trimming left V 2 bases short and J 0 bases short, with 8 bases between. Germline CDR1 reads FNHDT; CDR2 reads SITEND (reference sequence). The entire variable domain, with the rest obtained from reference TRBV19 and TRBJ1-1, is as follows: GGIITQTPKFLIGQEGQKLTLKCQQNFNHDTMYWYRQDSGKGLRLIYYSITENDLQKGDLSEGYDASREKKSSFSLTVTSAQKNEMAVFLCASSMGVSNTEVFFGKGTRLTVV.

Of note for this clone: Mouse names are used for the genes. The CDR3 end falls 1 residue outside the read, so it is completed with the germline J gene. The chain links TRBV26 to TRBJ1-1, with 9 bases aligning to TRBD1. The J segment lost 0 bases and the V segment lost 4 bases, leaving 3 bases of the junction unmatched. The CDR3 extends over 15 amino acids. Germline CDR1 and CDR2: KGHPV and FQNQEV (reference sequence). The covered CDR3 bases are TGTGCCAGCAGTCCGGGACAGGGATCAAACACAGAAGTCTTC. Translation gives CASSPGQGSNTEVF. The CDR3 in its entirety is CASSPGQGSNTEVFF.

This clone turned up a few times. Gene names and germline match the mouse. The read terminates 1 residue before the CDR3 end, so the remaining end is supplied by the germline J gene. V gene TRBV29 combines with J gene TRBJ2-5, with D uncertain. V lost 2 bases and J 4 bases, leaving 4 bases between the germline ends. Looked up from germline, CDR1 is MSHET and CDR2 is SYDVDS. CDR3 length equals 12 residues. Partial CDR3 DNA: TGTGCTAGCAGTTTAGGCAAAGACACCCAGTAC. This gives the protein CASSLGKDTQY. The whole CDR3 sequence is CASSLGKDTQYF.